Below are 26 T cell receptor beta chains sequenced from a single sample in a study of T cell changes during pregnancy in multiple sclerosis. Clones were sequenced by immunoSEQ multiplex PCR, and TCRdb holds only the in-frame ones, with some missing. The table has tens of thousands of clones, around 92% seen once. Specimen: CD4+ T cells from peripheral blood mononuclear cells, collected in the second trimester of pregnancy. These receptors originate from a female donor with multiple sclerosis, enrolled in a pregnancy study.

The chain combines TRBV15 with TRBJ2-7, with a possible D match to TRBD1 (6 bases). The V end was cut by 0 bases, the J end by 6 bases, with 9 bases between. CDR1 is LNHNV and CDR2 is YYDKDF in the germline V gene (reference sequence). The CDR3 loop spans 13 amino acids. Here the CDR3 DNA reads TGTGCCACCAGCAGAGATATAGGGGGCGAGCAGTACTTC. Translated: CATSRDIGGEQYF.

Written as DNA, the CDR3 is TGTGCCACCAGCCGGGACATACTACCAAACGAGCAGTACTTC. This gives the protein CATSRDILPNEQYF. The chain joins TRBV15 to TRBJ2-7; perhaps TRBD1 as D (6 bases). This CDR3 spans 14 amino acids. V dropped 5 bases and J dropped 5 bases, with 16 bases sitting between them. Per the germline V gene, CDR1 is LNHNV and CDR2 is YYDKDF (reference sequence). Based on the CDR3 plus reference TRBV15 and TRBJ2-7, the full variable domain is DAMVIQNPRYQVTQFGKPVTLSCSQTLNHNVMYWYQQKSSQAPKLLFHYYDKDFNNEADTPDNFQSRRPNTSFCFLDIRSPGLGDTAMYLCATSRDILPNEQYFGPGTRLTVT.

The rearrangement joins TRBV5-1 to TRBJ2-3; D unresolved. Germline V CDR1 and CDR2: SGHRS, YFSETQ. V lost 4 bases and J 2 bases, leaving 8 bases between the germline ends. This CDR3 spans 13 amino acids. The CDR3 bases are TGCGCCAGCAGCACTAAACCCACAGATACGCAGTATTTT. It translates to CASSTKPTDTQYF.

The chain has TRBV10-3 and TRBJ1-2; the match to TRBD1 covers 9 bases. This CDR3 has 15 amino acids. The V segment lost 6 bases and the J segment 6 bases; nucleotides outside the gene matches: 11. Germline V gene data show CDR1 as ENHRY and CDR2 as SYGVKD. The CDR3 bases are TGTGCCATCAGGAACTCCGGGACAGGGAGGGATGGCTACACCTTC. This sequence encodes CAIRNSGTGRDGYTF.

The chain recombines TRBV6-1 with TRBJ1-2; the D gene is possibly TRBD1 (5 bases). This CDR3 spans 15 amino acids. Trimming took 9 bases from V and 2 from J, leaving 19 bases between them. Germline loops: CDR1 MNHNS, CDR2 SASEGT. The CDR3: CASVLGQLQNYGYTF. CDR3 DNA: TGTGCCAGTGTGCTCGGACAACTACAAAACTATGGCTACACCTTC.

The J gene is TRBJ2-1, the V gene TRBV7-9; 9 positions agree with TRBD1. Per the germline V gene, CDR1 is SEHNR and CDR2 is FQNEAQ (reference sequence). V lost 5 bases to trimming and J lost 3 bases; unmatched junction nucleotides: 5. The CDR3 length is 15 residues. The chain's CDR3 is CASSPPGQGYNEQFF. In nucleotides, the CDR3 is TGTGCCAGCAGCCCCCCGGGACAGGGCTACAATGAGCAGTTCTTC.

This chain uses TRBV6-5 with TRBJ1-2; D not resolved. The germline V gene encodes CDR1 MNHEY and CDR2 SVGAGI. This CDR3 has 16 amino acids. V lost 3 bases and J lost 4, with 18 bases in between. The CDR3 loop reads CASSYTGSKLLYGYTF. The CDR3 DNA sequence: TGTGCCAGCAGTTATACCGGGTCGAAACTCCTCTATGGCTACACCTTC.

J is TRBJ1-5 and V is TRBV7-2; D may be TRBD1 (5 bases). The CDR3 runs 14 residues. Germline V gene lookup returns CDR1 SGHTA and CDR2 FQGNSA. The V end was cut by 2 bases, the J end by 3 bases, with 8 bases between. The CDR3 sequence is CASSLRRANQPQHF. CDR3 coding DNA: TGTGCCAGCAGCTTACGCAGGGCCAATCAGCCCCAGCATTTT.

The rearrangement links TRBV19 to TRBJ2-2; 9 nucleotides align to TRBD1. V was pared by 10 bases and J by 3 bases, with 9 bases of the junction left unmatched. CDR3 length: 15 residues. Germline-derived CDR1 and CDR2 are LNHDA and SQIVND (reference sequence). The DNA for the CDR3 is TGTGCCACCCATAAACGGACAGGGGACACCGGGGAGCTGTTTTTT. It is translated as CATHKRTGDTGELFF.

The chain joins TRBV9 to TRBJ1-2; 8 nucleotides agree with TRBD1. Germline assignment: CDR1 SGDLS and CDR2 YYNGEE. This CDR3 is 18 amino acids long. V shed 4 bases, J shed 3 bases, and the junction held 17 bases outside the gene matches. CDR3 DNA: TGTGCCAGCAGCCCCGGAACCCGGGACAGGCTACATTACTATGGCTACACCTTC. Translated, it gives CASSPGTRDRLHYYGYTF.

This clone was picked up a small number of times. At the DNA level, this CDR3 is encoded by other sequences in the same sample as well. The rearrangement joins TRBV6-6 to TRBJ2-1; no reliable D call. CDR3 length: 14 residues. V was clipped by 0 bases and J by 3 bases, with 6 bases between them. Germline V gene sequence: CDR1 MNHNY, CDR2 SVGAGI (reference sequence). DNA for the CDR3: TGTGCCAGCAGTTACTCCCGGGTCTACAATGAGCAGTTCTTC. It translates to CASSYSRVYNEQFF.

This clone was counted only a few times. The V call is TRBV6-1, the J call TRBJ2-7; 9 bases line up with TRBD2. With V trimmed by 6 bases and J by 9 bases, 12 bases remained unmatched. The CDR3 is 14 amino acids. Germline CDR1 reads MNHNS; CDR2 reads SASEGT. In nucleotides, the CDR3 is TGTGCCAGCAGCCGCGGGGGGGAGGTACGAGGGCAGTACTTC. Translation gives CASSRGGEVRGQYF.

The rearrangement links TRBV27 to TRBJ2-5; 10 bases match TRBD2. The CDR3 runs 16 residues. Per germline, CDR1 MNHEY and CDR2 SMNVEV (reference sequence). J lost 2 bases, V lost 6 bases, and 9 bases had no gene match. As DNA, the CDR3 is TGTGCCAGCAGGAGGGGGCGAGCGGGAGGGCAAGAGACCCAGTACTTC. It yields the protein CASRRGRAGGQETQYF.

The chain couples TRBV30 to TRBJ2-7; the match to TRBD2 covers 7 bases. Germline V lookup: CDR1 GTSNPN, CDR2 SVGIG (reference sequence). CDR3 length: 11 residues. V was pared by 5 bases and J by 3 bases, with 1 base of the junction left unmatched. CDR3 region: CAWGGGYEQYF. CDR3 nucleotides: TGTGCCTGGGGCGGGGGCTACGAGCAGTACTTC.

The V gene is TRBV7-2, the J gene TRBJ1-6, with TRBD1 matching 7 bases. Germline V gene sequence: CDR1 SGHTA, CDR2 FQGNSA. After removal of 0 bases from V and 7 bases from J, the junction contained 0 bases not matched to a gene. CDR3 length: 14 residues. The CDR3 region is CASSLAQGNSPLHF. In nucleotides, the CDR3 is TGTGCCAGCAGCTTAGCACAGGGGAATTCACCCCTCCACTTT.

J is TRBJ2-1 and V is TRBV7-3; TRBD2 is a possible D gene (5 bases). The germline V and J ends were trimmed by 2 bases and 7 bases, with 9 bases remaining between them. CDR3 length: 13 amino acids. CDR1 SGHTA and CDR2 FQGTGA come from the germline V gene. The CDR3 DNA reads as TGTGCCAGCAGCTTAGCTCGGGGAAATGAGCAGTTCTTC. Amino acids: CASSLARGNEQFF. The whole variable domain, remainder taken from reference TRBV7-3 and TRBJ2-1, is GAGVSQTPSNKVTEKGKYVELRCDPISGHTALYWYRQSLGQGPEFLIYFQGTGAADDSGLPNDRFFAVRPEGSVSTLKIQRTERGDSAVYLCASSLARGNEQFFGPGTRLTVL.

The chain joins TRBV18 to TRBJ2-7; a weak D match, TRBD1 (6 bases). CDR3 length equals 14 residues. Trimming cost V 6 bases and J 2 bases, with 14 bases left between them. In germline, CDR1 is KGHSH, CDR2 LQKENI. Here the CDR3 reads CASSQTDSPYEQYF. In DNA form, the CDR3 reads TGTGCCAGCTCCCAAACGGACAGTCCCTACGAGCAGTACTTC. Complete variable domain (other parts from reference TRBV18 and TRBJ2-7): NAGVMQNPRHLVRRRGQEARLRCSPMKGHSHVYWYRQLPEEGLKFMVYLQKENIIDESGMPKERFSAEFPKEGPSILRIQQVVRGDSAAYFCASSQTDSPYEQYFGPGTRLTVT.

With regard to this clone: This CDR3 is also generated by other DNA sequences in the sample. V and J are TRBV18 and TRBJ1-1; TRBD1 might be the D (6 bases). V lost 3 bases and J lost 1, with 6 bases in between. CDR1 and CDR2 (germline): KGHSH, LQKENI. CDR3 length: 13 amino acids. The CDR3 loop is CASSPTGNTEAFF. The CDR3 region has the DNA TGTGCCAGCTCACCGACAGGGAACACTGAAGCTTTCTTT.

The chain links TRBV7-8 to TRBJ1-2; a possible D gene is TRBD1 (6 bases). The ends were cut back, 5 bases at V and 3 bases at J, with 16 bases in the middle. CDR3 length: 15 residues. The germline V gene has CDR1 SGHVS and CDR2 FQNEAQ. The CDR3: CASSPRSGDDYGYTF. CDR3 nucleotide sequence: TGTGCCAGCAGCCCAAGATCAGGGGATGACTATGGCTACACCTTC. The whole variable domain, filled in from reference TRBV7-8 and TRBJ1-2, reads GAGVSQSPRYKVAKRGQDVALRCDPISGHVSLFWYQQALGQGPEFLTYFQNEAQLDKSGLPSDRFFAERPEGSVSTLKIQRTQQEDSAVYLCASSPRSGDDYGYTFGSGTRLTVV.

CDR3 sequence reads: CASSNRQSSYNEQFF. CDR3 bases: TGTGCCAGCAGCAATCGACAGAGCTCCTACAATGAGCAGTTCTTC. The chain links TRBV7-8 to TRBJ2-1; TRBD1 is a possible D gene (5 bases). Between the trimmed V and J ends, which lost 5 bases and 0 bases, there was a span of 11 bases. Germline CDR1 and CDR2: SGHVS and FQNEAQ. The CDR3 has 15 residues.

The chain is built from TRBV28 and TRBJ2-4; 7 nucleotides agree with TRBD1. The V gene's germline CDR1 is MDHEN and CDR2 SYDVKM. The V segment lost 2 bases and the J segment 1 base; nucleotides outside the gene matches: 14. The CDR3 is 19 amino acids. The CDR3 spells CASSLGGQGVGAAKNIQYF. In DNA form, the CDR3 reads TGTGCCAGCAGTTTAGGGGGCCAGGGGGTTGGTGCGGCCAAAAACATTCAGTACTTC. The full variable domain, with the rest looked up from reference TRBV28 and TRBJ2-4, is DVKVTQSSRYLVKRTGEKVFLECVQDMDHENMFWYRQDPGLGLRLIYFSYDVKMKEKGDIPEGYSVSREKKERFSLILESASTNQTSMYLCASSLGGQGVGAAKNIQYFGAGTRLSVL.

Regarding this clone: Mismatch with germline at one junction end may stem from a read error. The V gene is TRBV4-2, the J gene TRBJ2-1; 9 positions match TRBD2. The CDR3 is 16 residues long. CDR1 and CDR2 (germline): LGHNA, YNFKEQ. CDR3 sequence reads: CASSPRGTSSHNEQFF. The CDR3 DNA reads TGTGCCAGCAGCCCTAGGGGGACTAGCTCCCACAATGAGCAGTTCTTC.

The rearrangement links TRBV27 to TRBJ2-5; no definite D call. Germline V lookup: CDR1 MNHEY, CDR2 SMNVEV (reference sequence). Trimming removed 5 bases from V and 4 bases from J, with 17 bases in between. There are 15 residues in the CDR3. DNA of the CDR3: TGTGCCAGCAGTACAGACGGAACTCCCGGAGAGACCCAGTACTTC. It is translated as CASSTDGTPGETQYF.

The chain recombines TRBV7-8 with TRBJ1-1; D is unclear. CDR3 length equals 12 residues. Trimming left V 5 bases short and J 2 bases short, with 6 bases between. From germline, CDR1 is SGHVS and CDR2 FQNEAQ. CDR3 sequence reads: CASSLVNTEAFF. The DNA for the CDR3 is TGTGCCAGCAGCCTCGTTAACACTGAAGCTTTCTTT.

The CDR3 region is CASSSGGADTQYF. CDR3 nucleotide sequence: TGTGCCAGCAGCTCCGGGGGGGCAGATACGCAGTATTTT. This chain connects TRBV7-6 to TRBJ2-3; 8 nucleotides match TRBD2. The CDR3 loop spans 13 amino acids. Germline V gene lookup returns CDR1 SGHVS and CDR2 FNYEAQ. After removal of 4 bases from V and 4 bases from J, the junction contained 1 base not matched to a gene.

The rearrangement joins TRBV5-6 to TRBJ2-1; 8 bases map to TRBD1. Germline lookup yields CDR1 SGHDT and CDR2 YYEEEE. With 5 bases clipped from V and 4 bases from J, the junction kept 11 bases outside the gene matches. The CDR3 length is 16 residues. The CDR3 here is CASRKDRESFYNEQFF. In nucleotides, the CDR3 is TGTGCCAGCAGAAAGGACAGGGAATCGTTTTACAATGAGCAGTTCTTC.